Below are 29 T cell receptor beta chains sequenced from a single sample in a study of cytomegalovirus exposure and HLA in healthy donors. Clones were sequenced by immunoSEQ multiplex PCR, and TCRdb holds only the in-frame ones, with some missing. The sample has 150,000 or so clones, 85% to 95% seen once. What was sequenced was PBMCs. The receptors here all came from a man aged 18-30 years in good health and CMV-seropositive.

The gene calls are TRBV5-1 and TRBJ2-7; D gene uncertain. This CDR3 has 14 residues. V dropped 0 bases and J dropped 0 bases, with 7 bases sitting between them. CDR1 and CDR2 (germline): SGHRS, YFSETQ. DNA for the CDR3: TGCGCCAGCAGCTTGGGAGGCAGCTCCTACGAGCAGTACTTC. It encodes CASSLGGSSYEQYF. Full variable domain (outside the CDR3, taken from reference TRBV5-1 and TRBJ2-7): KAGVTQTPRYLIKTRGQQVTLSCSPISGHRSVSWYQQTPGQGLQFLFEYFSETQRNKGNFPGRFSGRQFSNSRSEMNVSTLELGDSALYLCASSLGGSSYEQYFGPGTRLTVT.

The chain uses TRBV7-2 and TRBJ2-1; no clear D. The CDR3 contains 15 residues. Germline loops: CDR1 SGHTA, CDR2 FQGNSA. Trimming took 7 bases from V and 2 from J, leaving 15 bases between them. The CDR3 sequence: CASMRNSAAYNEQFF. CDR3 coding DNA: TGTGCCAGCATGCGAAACAGTGCAGCCTACAATGAGCAGTTCTTC.

DNA of the CDR3: TGTGCCAGTAGTGTAGCGGGAGGGCCTCTCTACGAGCAGTACTTC. It specifies CASSVAGGPLYEQYF. The chain employs TRBV19 and TRBJ2-7; 11 bases align to TRBD2. Germline CDR1 is LNHDA and CDR2 is SQIVND (reference sequence). V trimming: 5 bases; J trimming: 3 bases; junction bases outside the gene matches: 6. This CDR3 has 15 residues.

This chain links TRBV6-5 with TRBJ2-4; 7 bases are shared with TRBD2. Germline-derived CDR1 and CDR2 are MNHEY and SVGAGI. CDR3 length: 15 residues. With V trimmed by 4 bases and J by 2 bases, 5 bases remained unmatched. CDR3 coding DNA: TGTGCCAGCAGTTTAGCGGGCCCTTCCAAAAACATTCAGTACTTC. Translated, it gives CASSLAGPSKNIQYF.

This sequence joins TRBV4-1 and TRBJ1-5, with 7 bases fitting TRBD1. CDR1 is MGHRA and CDR2 is YSYEKL in the germline V gene. The CDR3 contains 16 residues. V shed 0 bases and J 6 bases; nucleotides not matched to a gene: 8. CDR3 protein: CASSQEGGAGGQPQHF. The CDR3 DNA reads TGCGCCAGCAGCCAAGAAGGAGGGGCAGGGGGTCAGCCCCAGCATTTT.

The V gene is TRBV29-1, the J gene TRBJ2-3; TRBD1 is a possible D gene (5 bases). Germline V gives CDR1 SQVTM, CDR2 ANQGSEA. This CDR3 region has 12 residues. Trimming took 8 bases from V and 5 from J, leaving 14 bases between them. This chain's CDR3 is CSSGAALDTQYF. CDR3 DNA sequence: TGCAGCTCTGGGGCAGCACTAGATACGCAGTATTTT.

J is TRBJ2-1 and V is TRBV29-1; 7 positions agree with TRBD2. This CDR3 is 16 amino acids long. The J segment lost 3 bases and the V segment lost 6 bases, leaving 14 bases of the junction unmatched. CDR1 is SQVTM, CDR2 ANQGSEA, per germline. The CDR3 nucleotides are TGCAGCGTCGTCCTTTGGGGAGGGTACTACTACAATGAGCAGTTCTTC. Protein sequence: CSVVLWGGYYYNEQFF.

The chain is built from TRBV7-6 and TRBJ2-7, with TRBD2 as a possible D gene (5 bases). CDR1 is SGHVS, CDR2 FNYEAQ, per germline. The CDR3 totals 15 residues. Trimming shortened V by 0 bases and J by 2 bases, and 11 bases separated the two germline ends. This CDR3 is CASSLAHVGAYEQYF. The CDR3 DNA reads as TGTGCCAGCAGCTTAGCGCACGTGGGAGCCTACGAGCAGTACTTC.

CDR3 loop: CASSEPGFGDTQYF. The CDR3, as DNA: TGTGCCAGCAGTGAACCCGGTTTTGGAGATACGCAGTATTTT. The chain carries TRBV2 and TRBJ2-3, with D unclear. V was pared by 2 bases and J by 5 bases, with 11 bases between. The CDR3 has 14 residues. Looked up from germline, CDR1 is SNHLY and CDR2 is FYNNEI.

The chain has TRBV25-1 and TRBJ2-1, with D perhaps TRBD1 (6 bases). V lost 4 bases to trimming and J lost 3 bases, with 16 bases between them. Germline CDR1 and CDR2: MGHDK and SYGVNS. The CDR3 loop spans 16 amino acids. The CDR3 loop reads CASSGRAQGSYNEQFF. In nucleotides, the CDR3 is TGTGCCAGCAGTGGACGGGCACAGGGAAGCTACAATGAGCAGTTCTTC.

This chain links TRBV7-6 with TRBJ2-7; 10 nucleotides match TRBD2. Unmatched junction bases numbered 4, after V lost 3 bases and J lost 5 bases. In germline, CDR1 is SGHVS, CDR2 FNYEAQ. The CDR3 runs 14 residues. CDR3: CASSLSGRVHEQYF. For the CDR3, the DNA is TGTGCCAGCAGCTTGAGCGGGAGGGTTCACGAGCAGTACTTC. Variable domain in full (rest from reference TRBV7-6 and TRBJ2-7): GAGVSQSPRYKVTKRGQDVALRCDPISGHVSLYWYRQALGQGPEFLTYFNYEAQQDKSGLPNDRFSAERPEGSISTLTIQRTEQRDSAMYRCASSLSGRVHEQYFGPGTRLTVT.

The CDR3 region has the DNA TGTGCCAGCATCGATAGGACTAGCGGGATCCCAGATACGCAGTATTTT. Amino acids: CASIDRTSGIPDTQYF. V usage is TRBV13 and J usage is TRBJ2-3; 12 bases are a match to TRBD2. V gave up 7 bases and J gave up 4 bases; unmatched junction bases: 9. This CDR3 has 16 amino acids. The germline CDR1 and CDR2 sequences are PRHDT and FYEKMQ (reference sequence).

As to this clone: At one end the junction does not follow the germline gene, possibly because of a read error. The chain is built from TRBV5-6 and TRBJ2-7; 8 nucleotides agree with TRBD2. Looked up from germline, CDR1 is SGHDT and CDR2 is YYEEEE. The CDR3 has 12 residues. CDR3 amino acids: CASSRNSGTRSF. As DNA, the CDR3 is TGTGCCAGCAGCCGTAATTCCGGGACTAGGAGTTTC. Full variable domain (missing parts from reference TRBV5-6 and TRBJ2-7): DAGVTQSPTHLIKTRGQQVTLRCSPKSGHDTVSWYQQALGQGPQFIFQYYEEEERQRGNFPDRFSGHQFPNYSSELNVNALLLGDSALYLCASSRNSGTRSFGPGTRLTVT.

The chain employs TRBV2 and TRBJ1-4; 7 nucleotides line up with TRBD1. Looked up from germline, CDR1 is SNHLY and CDR2 is FYNNEI. This CDR3 region has 15 residues. V dropped 8 bases and J dropped 7; count of bases not matched to a gene: 13. The CDR3 reads CASRDKGAPIEKLFF. CDR3 coding DNA: TGTGCCAGCCGGGATAAGGGGGCGCCCATTGAAAAACTGTTTTTT. Full variable domain (rest looked up from reference TRBV2 and TRBJ1-4): EPEVTQTPSHQVTQMGQEVILRCVPISNHLYFYWYRQILGQKVEFLVSFYNNEISEKSEIFDDQFSVERPDGSNFTLKIRSTKLEDSAMYFCASRDKGAPIEKLFFGSGTQLSVL.

V and J are TRBV7-8 and TRBJ2-3, with D possibly matching TRBD2 (6 bases). The CDR3 runs to 13 residues. The V end lost 11 bases, the J end lost 5 bases, and 17 bases lay between the germline ends. In germline, CDR1 is SGHVS, CDR2 FQNEAQ. CDR3 sequence reads: CAGGEEVGDTQYF. In DNA form, the CDR3 reads TGTGCCGGAGGGGAGGAGGTTGGAGATACGCAGTATTTT.

V gene TRBV28 combines with J gene TRBJ2-7; 8 nucleotides line up with TRBD1. V lost 5 bases and J lost 6; bases outside the gene matches: 3. This CDR3 spans 12 amino acids. CDR1 is MDHEN, CDR2 SYDVKM, per germline. In DNA, the CDR3 is TGTGCCAGCAGTAGGACAGGGAGCGAGCAGTACTTC. Its translation is CASSRTGSEQYF.

The V call is TRBV6-6, the J call TRBJ1-5; unclear D gene. The CDR3 consists of 14 residues. CDR1 MNHNY and CDR2 SVGAGI come from the germline V gene (reference sequence). Trimming shortened V by 0 bases and J by 4 bases, and 7 bases separated the two germline ends. CDR3 protein: CASSYSNTNQPQHF. The CDR3 DNA is TGTGCCAGCAGTTACTCGAACACAAATCAGCCCCAGCATTTT.

The chain joins TRBV11-3 to TRBJ2-7; D unresolved. Deletions cut 5 bases from V and 2 bases from J, with 22 bases between. This CDR3 is built from 17 residues. Germline CDR1 SGHNT, CDR2 YENEEA. CDR3 residues: CASSPFPGEIVPYEQYF. The CDR3 DNA reads as TGTGCCAGCAGCCCATTCCCCGGAGAGATAGTACCCTACGAGCAGTACTTC.

This chain uses TRBV28 with TRBJ1-5; maybe TRBD1 (6 bases). Germline V lookup: CDR1 MDHEN, CDR2 SYDVKM. V lost 7 bases, J lost 12 bases, and 22 bases lay in between. The CDR3 consists of 14 residues. The CDR3 here is CASKNQGKRFGQHF. CDR3 sequence (DNA): TGTGCCAGCAAAAATCAGGGGAAACGGTTTGGCCAGCATTTT.

V usage is TRBV10-3 and J usage is TRBJ1-3; 7 bases align to TRBD1. This CDR3 has 14 residues. CDR1 ENHRY and CDR2 SYGVKD come from the germline V gene. V shed 5 bases and J 8 bases; nucleotides not matched to a gene: 9. CDR3 DNA: TGTGCCATCAGTAGACGGGACAGCAGGGACACCATATATTTT. Amino acids: CAISRRDSRDTIYF.

J is TRBJ2-7 and V is TRBV2; D might be TRBD1 (6 bases). CDR3 length equals 13 residues. V lost 3 bases to trimming and J lost 3 bases, with 9 bases between them. CDR1 and CDR2 (germline): SNHLY, FYNNEI. CDR3 nucleotide sequence: TGTGCCAGCAGTGAGGCAGGGGTCTACGAGCAGTACTTC. It codes for CASSEAGVYEQYF.

With regard to this clone: At the DNA level, this CDR3 is encoded by other sequences in the same sample as well. The chain uses TRBV2 and TRBJ1-5, with 7 bases lining up with TRBD1. The CDR3 length is 14 residues. The J segment lost 1 base and the V segment lost 4 bases, leaving 1 base of the junction unmatched. The germline CDR1 and CDR2 sequences are SNHLY and FYNNEI. The CDR3 DNA reads as TGTGCCAGCAGTGGACAGGGAAGCAATCAGCCCCAGCATTTT. Its translation: CASSGQGSNQPQHF.

As DNA, the CDR3 is TGTGCCAGCAGCTTAGTCCCCTATAACACCGGGGAGCTGTTTTTT. Amino acid sequence: CASSLVPYNTGELFF. J is TRBJ2-2 and V is TRBV11-2; D is ambiguous. Per the germline V gene, CDR1 is SGHAT and CDR2 is FQNNGV. Trimming stripped 1 base from V and 2 bases from J, with 8 bases between. This CDR3 has 15 residues.

The chain carries TRBV28 and TRBJ1-2, with 8 bases identical to TRBD1. Germline assignment: CDR1 MDHEN and CDR2 SYDVKM. This CDR3 contains 15 residues. The V segment lost 6 bases and the J segment 2 bases; nucleotides outside the gene matches: 8. CDR3 coding DNA: TGTGCCAGCAGGAAGACAGGGGAGGTGAACTATGGCTACACCTTC. Its translation: CASRKTGEVNYGYTF.

The chain combines TRBV4-2 with TRBJ2-7; the D gene is possibly TRBD2 (5 bases). V was cut by 0 bases and J by 6 bases, with 12 bases left in between. The CDR3 totals 14 residues. Looked up from germline, CDR1 is LGHNA and CDR2 is YNFKEQ. The CDR3 DNA is TGTGCCAGCAGCCAAGATCGGCTAGCCCGCGAGCAGTACTTC. This encodes CASSQDRLAREQYF.

The chain carries TRBV5-1 and TRBJ2-7; 9 nucleotides line up with TRBD1. V lost 4 bases, J lost 6 bases, and 8 bases stayed unmatched. There are 14 residues in the CDR3. Germline V CDR1 and CDR2: SGHRS, YFSETQ. The CDR3 DNA reads TGCGCCAGCAGCCCGACCGGGACAGGGCGCGAGCAGTACTTC. It codes for CASSPTGTGREQYF.

This chain connects TRBV5-6 to TRBJ2-7; TRBD2 agrees at 13 bases. Trimming cost V 4 bases and J 1 base; bases outside gene matches: 5. CDR1 SGHDT and CDR2 YYEEEE come from the germline V gene. The CDR3 is made up of 16 amino acids. Written as DNA, the CDR3 is TGTGCCAGCAGCCCGGGACTAGCGGGGACATCCTACGAGCAGTACTTC. This codes for CASSPGLAGTSYEQYF.

The CDR3 DNA sequence: TGTGCCAGCTGGGAGCGGGAGCGTGAGCAGTTCTTC. This codes for CASWEREREQFF. The chain links TRBV7-3 to TRBJ2-1; 8 bases are a match to TRBD2. With 8 bases clipped from V and 9 bases from J, the junction kept 6 bases outside the gene matches. The germline V gene encodes CDR1 SGHTA and CDR2 FQGTGA. The CDR3 runs to 12 residues.

This clone was recorded only once. DNA of the CDR3: TGTGCCAGCAGTTTATGGTCTCTGACAGGGGGCGAGGGCCCGGGCCTCAAGGCCGATGGCTACACCTTC. It yields the protein CASSLWSLTGGEGPGLKADGYTF. V usage is TRBV27 and J usage is TRBJ1-2, with TRBD1 identical over 10 bases. CDR1 is MNHEY and CDR2 is SMNVEV in the germline V gene (reference sequence). V shed 1 base, J shed 6 bases, and the junction held 29 bases outside the gene matches. The CDR3 spans 23 residues.